One sample yielded the 30 T cell receptor beta chains listed below, sequenced in a study of T cells expressing NK-cell markers. TCRdb processed the 5' RACE reads again and assigns one entry to each CDR3 protein, with no DNA. Its listing shows 500,000 to 700,000 distinct CDR3 sequences. Input material: blood T cells: a sorted CD56 or NKG2C T cell subset, CD4+ or CD8+ T cells, or bulk PBMC T cells (not recorded which). The receptors originated from a man younger than 35 in good health.

The genes are TRBV12-3 or TRBV12-4 and TRBJ2-2; the TCRdb call, TRBD2, lacks DNA for checking. The CDR3 contains 15 residues. The CDR3 protein is CASSKLASNTGELFF.

The rearrangement links TRBV7-2 to TRBJ2-7; the TCRdb D gene call, TRBD2, has no DNA to confirm it. Per germline, CDR1 SGHTA and CDR2 FQGNSA. CDR3 size: 15 residues. The CDR3: CASSPGGTQAYEQYF.

V usage is TRBV7-9 and J usage is TRBJ2-5; TCRdb selects TRBD1, and the lack of DNA leaves this call unchecked. Germline CDR1 reads SEHNR; CDR2 reads FQNEAQ (reference sequence). CDR3 length equals 17 residues. CDR3: CASSLDSDRALQETQYF.

The CDR3 here is CASSGPGLAGRGEQFF. V usage is TRBV9 and J usage is TRBJ2-1; TCRdb's assignment of TRBD2 cannot be checked, as there is no DNA. This CDR3 contains 16 residues. Looked up from germline, CDR1 is SGDLS and CDR2 is YYNGEE.

The chain uses TRBV24-1 and TRBJ2-1; TCRdb lists TRBD1, though no DNA is available to test this call. CDR1 and CDR2 (germline): KGHDR, SFDVKD. This CDR3 comprises 16 residues. CDR3 sequence: CATSDLGDRPYNEQFF.

V is TRBV20-1 and J is TRBJ2-5; TCRdb's assignment of TRBD1 cannot be checked, as there is no DNA. CDR3 length: 16 residues. The V gene's germline CDR1 is DFQATT and CDR2 SNEGSKA (reference sequence). The CDR3 sequence: CSARELRRGITETQYF.

The rearrangement uses TRBV28 and TRBJ2-1; TCRdb picks TRBD2, but there is no DNA to check that call. Per the germline V gene, CDR1 is MDHEN and CDR2 is SYDVKM. The CDR3 runs 15 residues. CDR3 residues: CASSPLGSGYNEQFF. The whole variable domain, filled in from reference TRBV28 and TRBJ2-1, reads DVKVTQSSRYLVKRTGEKVFLECVQDMDHENMFWYRQDPGLGLRLIYFSYDVKMKEKGDIPEGYSVSREKKERFSLILESASTNQTSMYLCASSPLGSGYNEQFFGPGTRLTVL.

V gene TRBV12-3 or TRBV12-4 combines with J gene TRBJ2-1; TCRdb reports TRBD2, a call that lacks DNA to check it against. This CDR3 contains 17 residues. CDR3 sequence: CASSATLGLAGYNEQFF.

This chain uses TRBV4-2 with TRBJ1-2; TCRdb proposes TRBD1, but this gene call is untestable without DNA. The CDR3 runs to 16 residues. Per germline, CDR1 LGHNA and CDR2 YNFKEQ. This CDR3 is CASSQEVWANNYGYTF.

The chain joins TRBV10-3 to TRBJ2-1; TCRdb outputs TRBD1, but without DNA this stays unchecked. This CDR3 region has 13 residues. Germline values: CDR1 ENHRY, CDR2 SYGVKD. CDR3 region: CAISGQIDNEQFF.

This chain joins TRBV7-3 and TRBJ1-4; TCRdb's D gene call, TRBD1, goes unchecked for lack of DNA. Germline CDR1 and CDR2: SGHTA and FQGTGA. The CDR3 contains 15 residues. The CDR3 protein is CASSAGQGKGEKLFF. Full variable domain (rest looked up from reference TRBV7-3 and TRBJ1-4): GAGVSQTPSNKVTEKGKYVELRCDPISGHTALYWYRQSLGQGPEFLIYFQGTGAADDSGLPNDRFFAVRPEGSVSTLKIQRTERGDSAVYLCASSAGQGKGEKLFFGSGTQLSVL.

V gene TRBV5-5 combines with J gene TRBJ2-3; TCRdb calls TRBD2, which cannot be checked without DNA. There are 12 residues in the CDR3. Germline CDR1 is SGHKS and CDR2 is YYEKEE (reference sequence). The CDR3 sequence is CASSFEGDTQYF.

The rearrangement joins TRBV7-3 to TRBJ2-3. CDR1 SGHTA and CDR2 FQGTGA come from the germline V gene. The CDR3 runs to 16 residues. CDR3 sequence reads: CASSLMVGGYTDTQYF.

The V call is TRBV7-7, the J call TRBJ2-1; TCRdb designates TRBD1, a call that cannot be tested without DNA. CDR3 length: 15 residues. Looked up from germline, CDR1 is SSHAT and CDR2 is FNYEAQ (reference sequence). CDR3 region: CASSPTSGVPNEQFF.

The chain is built from TRBV29-1 and TRBJ2-3; the D call from TCRdb, TRBD2, cannot be confirmed without DNA. Germline CDR1 reads SQVTM; CDR2 reads ANQGSEA. The CDR3 totals 12 residues. The CDR3 protein is CSASSSTDTQYF.

This chain joins TRBV21-1 and TRBJ2-1; TCRdb lists TRBD2, though no DNA is available to test this call. TRBV21-1 represents a pseudogene. This CDR3 is 16 amino acids long. The CDR3 protein is CASSIKGGRAYNEQFF.

The gene calls are TRBV20-1 and TRBJ2-7; TCRdb reports TRBD2, a call that lacks DNA to check it against. The CDR3 loop spans 13 amino acids. Per germline, CDR1 DFQATT and CDR2 SNEGSKA (reference sequence). CDR3 region: CSAISGDRYEQYF.

The chain couples TRBV24-1 to TRBJ2-2; no DNA is available, so the TRBD1 call from TCRdb remains unchecked. Germline assignment: CDR1 KGHDR and CDR2 SFDVKD. The CDR3 totals 15 residues. The CDR3 sequence: CATSDTVDRFGELFF.

The chain uses TRBV19 and TRBJ2-3; absent DNA, TCRdb's TRBD2 call cannot be checked. Germline-derived CDR1 and CDR2 are LNHDA and SQIVND (reference sequence). The length of the CDR3 is 15 residues. The CDR3 spells CASTPGLAKADTQYF. Filled out from reference TRBV19 and TRBJ2-3, the complete variable domain reads DGGITQSPKYLFRKEGQNVTLSCEQNLNHDAMYWYRQDPGQGLRLIYYSQIVNDFQKGDIAEGYSVSREKKESFPLTVTSAQKNPTAFYLCASTPGLAKADTQYFGPGTRLTVL.

The chain joins TRBV19 to TRBJ1-1; the D call from TCRdb, TRBD1, cannot be confirmed without DNA. The germline V gene has CDR1 LNHDA and CDR2 SQIVND (reference sequence). There are 11 residues in the CDR3. CDR3 residues: CARVMGAEAFF.

The V call is TRBV7-9, the J call TRBJ1-1. This CDR3 is built from 14 residues. In germline, CDR1 is SEHNR, CDR2 FQNEAQ (reference sequence). CDR3 protein: CASSFQRANTEAFF.

The V gene is TRBV6-2 or TRBV6-3, the J gene TRBJ1-1. Germline CDR1 MNHEY, CDR2 SVGEGT. This CDR3 region has 17 residues. The CDR3 reads CASSYPEGTGMNTEAFF.

The V gene is TRBV7-2, the J gene TRBJ2-2. This CDR3 contains 11 residues. CDR1 SGHTA and CDR2 FQGNSA come from the germline V gene. This CDR3 is CAGLITGELFF.

The chain employs TRBV29-1 and TRBJ2-7; absent DNA, TCRdb's TRBD2 call cannot be checked. This CDR3 is built from 13 residues. Germline-derived CDR1 and CDR2 are SQVTM and ANQGSEA. This CDR3 is CSVVLAGVLEQYF.

V is TRBV5-5 and J is TRBJ1-6. The germline CDR1 and CDR2 sequences are SGHKS and YYEKEE (reference sequence). The CDR3 covers 15 residues. The CDR3 loop reads CASSLWGVSNSPLHF.

V and J are TRBV10-3 and TRBJ2-5; the D call from TCRdb, TRBD2, cannot be confirmed without DNA. This CDR3 has 15 amino acids. CDR1 ENHRY and CDR2 SYGVKD come from the germline V gene. The CDR3 sequence is CAISPDRSGQETQYF.

The V gene is TRBV6-5, the J gene TRBJ1-4. This CDR3 has 17 amino acids. The germline V gene has CDR1 MNHEY and CDR2 SVGAGI. CDR3 region: CASSSRGGVRTNEKLFF.

The chain links TRBV7-2 to TRBJ2-1; TCRdb reports TRBD2, a call that lacks DNA to check it against. The CDR3 covers 17 residues. Germline V gene sequence: CDR1 SGHTA, CDR2 FQGNSA. CDR3 residues: CASSLAAGGGVYNEQFF.

The chain combines TRBV3-1 with TRBJ2-5. Germline V CDR1 and CDR2: LGHDT, YNNKEL (reference sequence). The CDR3 consists of 16 residues. The CDR3 loop reads CASSLRVSRNQETQYF.

The V call is TRBV20-1, the J call TRBJ2-1. The CDR3 runs to 15 residues. Germline loops: CDR1 DFQATT, CDR2 SNEGSKA (reference sequence). The CDR3 is CSARGIPYSYNEQFF.